These 25 T cell receptor beta chains were sequenced from one sample in a study of blood T cell repertoires in COVID-19. TCRdb's copy holds only in-frame clones and misses some; the assay was immunoSEQ multiplex PCR. The table shows approximately 300,000 clones, with around 83% occurring only once. Sequencing was performed on peripheral blood. Receptor source: a woman in her 50s with acute or convalescent COVID-19.

This chain uses TRBV3-1 (or the pseudogene TRBV3-2) with TRBJ2-2, with D perhaps TRBD2 (5 bases). The CDR3 spans 15 residues. CDR1 is LGHDT and CDR2 is YNNKEL in the germline V gene (reference sequence). Between the trimmed V and J ends, which lost 2 bases and 7 bases, there was a span of 14 bases. The CDR3 DNA reads TGTGCCAGCAGCCAAATGCGGACTTCGAGCGGGGAGCTGTTTTTT. The encoded protein is CASSQMRTSSGELFF.

The rearrangement joins TRBV19 to TRBJ1-5; D is ambiguous. The CDR3 has 16 amino acids. The germline gives CDR1 LNHDA, CDR2 SQIVND (reference sequence). V was shortened by 3 bases and J by 2 bases, with 14 bases between the two germline ends. CDR3 in amino acids: CASSIRLGEGNQPQHF. The CDR3 region has the DNA TGTGCCAGTAGTATCCGACTAGGCGAGGGCAATCAGCCCCAGCATTTT.

Concerning this clone: Other DNA sequences in this specimen translate into the identical CDR3. The chain is built from TRBV5-4 and TRBJ2-3; 8 bases fit TRBD2. The CDR3 extends over 13 amino acids. V lost 1 base to trimming and J lost 6 bases; unmatched junction nucleotides: 1. CDR1 SGHNT and CDR2 YYREEE come from the germline V gene (reference sequence). This CDR3 is CASSLRGGDTQYF. CDR3 in DNA: TGTGCCAGCAGCTTGCGGGGGGGGGATACGCAGTATTTT.

The chain is built from TRBV18 and TRBJ2-5; 9 bases agree with TRBD2. The CDR3 totals 15 residues. Losses at the gene ends were 4 bases for V and 4 bases for J; bases not matched to a gene: 7. CDR1 and CDR2 (germline): KGHSH, LQKENI. The CDR3 protein is CASSLLAGVGETQYF. The CDR3 DNA sequence: TGTGCCAGCTCACTATTAGCGGGAGTGGGAGAGACCCAGTACTTC. Full variable domain (missing parts from reference TRBV18 and TRBJ2-5): NAGVMQNPRHLVRRRGQEARLRCSPMKGHSHVYWYRQLPEEGLKFMVYLQKENIIDESGMPKERFSAEFPKEGPSILRIQQVVRGDSAAYFCASSLLAGVGETQYFGPGTRLLVL.

This chain joins TRBV7-8 and TRBJ1-2; no reliable D call. V lost 3 bases to trimming and J lost 8 bases, with 10 bases between them. The CDR3 is made up of 12 amino acids. CDR1 is SGHVS, CDR2 FQNEAQ, per germline. The CDR3 sequence: CASSFGVYGYTF. The CDR3 bases are TGTGCCAGCAGCTTCGGGGTATACGGCTACACCTTC.

CDR3 nucleotide sequence: TGTGCCATCAGTGGGGGAGCGGGGGAATACTACGAGCAGTACGTC. Translating it yields CAISGGAGEYYEQYV. This chain joins TRBV10-3 and TRBJ2-7; 8 positions agree with TRBD2. The germline V gene encodes CDR1 ENHRY and CDR2 SYGVKD. Trimming removed 4 bases from V and 3 bases from J; junction bases left unmatched: 8. The CDR3 runs 15 residues.

V usage is TRBV5-4 and J usage is TRBJ2-5; 8 nucleotides line up with TRBD1. Germline V gene sequence: CDR1 SGHNT, CDR2 YYREEE (reference sequence). V lost 2 bases and J lost 5; bases outside the gene matches: 5. The CDR3 loop spans 14 amino acids. CDR3 residues: CASSFEGQAETQYF. The DNA for the CDR3 is TGTGCCAGCAGCTTCGAGGGACAGGCGGAGACCCAGTACTTC.

This rearrangement joins TRBV9 to TRBJ2-2; D is ambiguous. The CDR3 has 11 amino acids. The germline gives CDR1 SGDLS, CDR2 YYNGEE. Trimming shortened V by 4 bases and J by 8 bases, and 6 bases separated the two germline ends. In DNA, the CDR3 is TGTGCCAGCAGCTCCAGAGGGGAGCTGTTTTTT. Its translation: CASSSRGELFF.

The V and J genes are TRBV15 and TRBJ1-6; D gene ambiguous. Trimming cost V 1 base and J 4 bases, with 17 bases left between them. Germline V gene sequence: CDR1 LNHNV, CDR2 YYDKDF (reference sequence). This CDR3 has 18 residues. Here the CDR3 DNA reads TGTGCCACCAGCAGAGGTCGGACTCCCCACTCTTATAATTCACCCCTCCACTTT. It codes for CATSRGRTPHSYNSPLHF.

This chain links TRBV5-6 with TRBJ1-5, with TRBD1 identical over 7 bases. The CDR3 contains 14 residues. V lost 6 bases to trimming and J lost 6 bases; unmatched junction nucleotides: 9. Germline lookup yields CDR1 SGHDT and CDR2 YYEEEE. The CDR3 DNA follows: TGTGCCAGCACCACCACAGGGGCAAGTCAGCCCCAGCATTTT. Residues: CASTTTGASQPQHF.

This chain links TRBV7-2 with TRBJ1-2, with D possibly being TRBD1 (5 bases). This CDR3 is 14 amino acids long. Germline lookup yields CDR1 SGHTA and CDR2 FQGNSA. V was pared by 5 bases and J by 3 bases, with 13 bases between. DNA for the CDR3: TGTGCCAGCAGCCCAGATGGGGGGTACTATGGCTACACCTTC. It translates to CASSPDGGYYGYTF.

V gene TRBV19 combines with J gene TRBJ1-3, with D maybe TRBD1 (5 bases). The CDR3 is 16 amino acids. CDR1 and CDR2 (germline): LNHDA, SQIVND (reference sequence). The V end was cut by 7 bases, the J end by 3 bases, with 19 bases between. This chain's CDR3 is CASIGSRQTFGNTIYF. CDR3 sequence (DNA): TGTGCCAGTATTGGAAGCCGACAGACATTTGGAAACACCATATATTTT.

The chain uses TRBV12-5 and TRBJ1-2, with TRBD1 as a possible D gene (5 bases). Germline V gene lookup returns CDR1 LGHNT and CDR2 FRNRAP. CDR3 length equals 13 residues. Trimming pared 4 bases from V and 3 bases from J, leaving 9 bases between. The chain's CDR3 is CASGSGPDYGYTF. CDR3 coding DNA: TGTGCTAGTGGTTCAGGGCCGGACTATGGCTACACCTTC.

The chain employs TRBV19 and TRBJ1-4, with D unclear. This CDR3 spans 14 amino acids. V lost 7 bases, J lost 8 bases, and 17 bases lay in between. Germline CDR1 LNHDA, CDR2 SQIVND (reference sequence). CDR3 in DNA: TGTGCCAGTACCCCTGCCGGGTTGGAAGAAAAACTGTTTTTT. This codes for CASTPAGLEEKLFF.

The CDR3 nucleotides are TGCGCCAGCAGCTTCGACCCGTCTGGACAGCACACAGATACGCAGTATTTT. Protein: CASSFDPSGQHTDTQYF. The gene calls are TRBV5-1 and TRBJ2-3; a weak D match, TRBD1 (6 bases). CDR3 length: 17 residues. Germline V gives CDR1 SGHRS, CDR2 YFSETQ. Trimming took off 2 bases at V and 2 bases at J, with 18 bases between the two ends.

The chain carries TRBV7-2 and TRBJ2-7; 9 bases fit TRBD1. V lost 4 bases to trimming and J lost 11 bases; unmatched junction nucleotides: 9. The CDR3 runs 13 residues. Germline CDR1 is SGHTA and CDR2 is FQGNSA. CDR3 protein: CASSSGTGLREYF. The CDR3 nucleotides are TGTGCCAGCAGCTCCGGGACAGGGTTGAGGGAGTACTTC.

The chain carries TRBV3-1 (or the pseudogene TRBV3-2) and TRBJ2-4; TRBD1 agrees at 9 bases. V trimming: 2 bases; J trimming: 8 bases; junction bases outside the gene matches: 10. The germline V gene encodes CDR1 LGHDT and CDR2 YNNKEL (reference sequence). The CDR3 totals 16 residues. The CDR3 spells CASSQWVGTGRDIQYF. In DNA form, the CDR3 reads TGTGCCAGCAGCCAATGGGTCGGGACAGGGAGGGACATTCAGTACTTC.

This chain links TRBV7-2 with TRBJ1-4, with 8 positions matching TRBD1. The V and J ends lost 7 bases and 3 bases, in that order; junction bases with no gene match: 1. Germline CDR1 is SGHTA and CDR2 is FQGNSA. This CDR3 spans 13 amino acids. The CDR3 bases are TGTGCCAGCAAGGACAGGGCTAATGAAAAACTGTTTTTT. Encoded protein: CASKDRANEKLFF.

V usage is TRBV3-1 (or the pseudogene TRBV3-2) and J usage is TRBJ1-1, with 9 bases aligning to TRBD1. V lost 4 bases and J lost 6; bases outside the gene matches: 6. Germline V CDR1 and CDR2: LGHDT, YNNKEL (reference sequence). The CDR3 totals 14 residues. For the CDR3, the DNA is TGTGCCAGCAGCCTCACCGGGACAGGGCCTGAAGCTTTCTTT. Translating gives CASSLTGTGPEAFF.

This rearrangement joins TRBV20-1 to TRBJ1-2; D not certain. Germline V CDR1 and CDR2: DFQATT, SNEGSKA (reference sequence). This CDR3 contains 13 residues. Trimming shortened V by 3 bases and J by 1 base, and 9 bases separated the two germline ends. The CDR3 reads CSASDEVNYGYTF. CDR3 bases: TGCAGTGCTAGTGACGAGGTTAACTATGGCTACACCTTC.

Remarks on this clone: Other DNA sequences from this sample encode an identical CDR3 as well. The chain links TRBV2 to TRBJ2-2, with D perhaps TRBD1 (5 bases). This CDR3 region has 14 residues. V shed 2 bases and J shed 1 base, with 5 bases lying between them. Germline V gives CDR1 SNHLY, CDR2 FYNNEI. The CDR3 sequence: CASSEQGNTGELFF. The CDR3 DNA reads as TGTGCCAGCAGTGAACAGGGGAACACCGGGGAGCTGTTTTTT.

Regarding this clone: This specimen includes other DNA sequences encoding the same CDR3. The J gene is TRBJ1-1, the V gene TRBV10-3, with a tentative D call TRBD1 (5 bases). Trimming pared 6 bases from V and 4 bases from J, leaving 6 bases between. CDR3 length: 11 amino acids. The germline CDR1 and CDR2 sequences are ENHRY and SYGVKD. Here the CDR3 reads CAIRQGTEAFF. The CDR3 DNA is TGTGCCATCAGGCAGGGCACTGAAGCTTTCTTT.

This chain uses TRBV7-8 with TRBJ2-5; perhaps TRBD2 as D (5 bases). Between the trimmed V and J ends, which lost 4 bases and 2 bases, there was a span of 14 bases. Per germline, CDR1 SGHVS and CDR2 FQNEAQ. This CDR3 has 15 amino acids. The CDR3 loop is CASSSLRGSQETQYF. CDR3 coding DNA: TGTGCCAGCAGCTCCCTCCGGGGATCTCAAGAGACCCAGTACTTC.

The genes are TRBV30 and TRBJ2-3; 7 positions agree with TRBD2. The CDR3 covers 16 residues. With 0 bases clipped from V and 1 base from J, the junction kept 7 bases outside the gene matches. Looked up from germline, CDR1 is GTSNPN and CDR2 is SVGIG (reference sequence). DNA of the CDR3: TGTGCCTGGAGTGTAGGGTCGGCGGGAGGCACAGATACGCAGTATTTT. Protein: CAWSVGSAGGTDTQYF.

The chain recombines TRBV19 with TRBJ1-6; 8 bases map to TRBD1. V lost 7 bases, J lost 5 bases, and 4 bases stayed unmatched. Looked up from germline, CDR1 is LNHDA and CDR2 is SQIVND (reference sequence). The CDR3 has 14 residues. The CDR3 coding sequence is TGTGCCAGTAACGACAGGGGCGATAATTCACCCCTCCACTTT. Amino acids: CASNDRGDNSPLHF.